Shown below are 6 T cell receptor beta chains from a single sample sequenced in a study of siplizumab effects on memory and regulatory T cells. Generated by immunoSEQ multiplex PCR, the TCRdb table keeps only in-frame clones and is missing some. The sample lists tens of thousands of clones, over 95% occurring once. Specimen: naive CD4+ T cells sorted from blood. The receptors derive from a human donor in good health.

This chain connects TRBV25-1 to TRBJ2-7; 7 bases align to TRBD1. This CDR3 comprises 13 residues. In germline, CDR1 is MGHDK, CDR2 SYGVNS. The V and J ends lost 7 bases and 0 bases, in that order; junction bases with no gene match: 3. CDR3 sequence: CASKDRASYEQYF. The CDR3 nucleotides read TGTGCCAGCAAAGACAGGGCCTCCTACGAGCAGTACTTC.

V and J are TRBV19 and TRBJ2-3; the match to TRBD1 covers 9 bases. The V segment lost 4 bases and the J segment 4 bases; nucleotides outside the gene matches: 6. The CDR3 is 15 amino acids. Germline V CDR1 and CDR2: LNHDA, SQIVND (reference sequence). The CDR3 region has the DNA TGTGCCAGTAGTAACAGGGGGCTTGGATCAGATACGCAGTATTTT. Protein product: CASSNRGLGSDTQYF.

This clone was recorded once. The J gene is TRBJ2-3, the V gene TRBV6-1, with unresolved D. Germline V CDR1 and CDR2: MNHNS, SASEGT. This CDR3 contains 15 residues. Trimming took 5 bases from V and 4 from J, leaving 16 bases between them. CDR3 sequence reads: CASSTFQGLADTQYF. CDR3 DNA: TGTGCCAGCAGTACCTTTCAAGGGTTGGCAGATACGCAGTATTTT.

V usage is TRBV19 and J usage is TRBJ1-5; D is perhaps TRBD1 (5 bases). V lost 6 bases to trimming and J lost 4 bases, with 13 bases between them. The CDR3 loop spans 14 amino acids. Germline V CDR1 and CDR2: LNHDA, SQIVND (reference sequence). Here the CDR3 DNA reads TGTGCCAGTAGCTTGACAGCCCGAAATCAGCCCCAGCATTTT. As protein: CASSLTARNQPQHF.

The chain is built from TRBV7-9 and TRBJ2-5; D might be TRBD1 (6 bases). V was cut by 0 bases and J by 3 bases, with 11 bases left in between. The CDR3 contains 15 residues. Germline lookup yields CDR1 SEHNR and CDR2 FQNEAQ (reference sequence). The CDR3 protein is CASSLAGDKEETQYF. The CDR3, as DNA: TGTGCCAGCAGCTTAGCGGGGGACAAAGAAGAGACCCAGTACTTC.

The chain combines TRBV5-6 with TRBJ2-1; D is perhaps TRBD2 (5 bases). Germline CDR1 and CDR2: SGHDT and YYEEEE. Trimming stripped 3 bases from V and 0 bases from J, with 10 bases between. This CDR3 has 15 residues. CDR3 protein: CASSYEGSSYNEQFF. Written as DNA, the CDR3 is TGTGCCAGCAGCTACGAGGGAAGCTCCTACAATGAGCAGTTCTTC.